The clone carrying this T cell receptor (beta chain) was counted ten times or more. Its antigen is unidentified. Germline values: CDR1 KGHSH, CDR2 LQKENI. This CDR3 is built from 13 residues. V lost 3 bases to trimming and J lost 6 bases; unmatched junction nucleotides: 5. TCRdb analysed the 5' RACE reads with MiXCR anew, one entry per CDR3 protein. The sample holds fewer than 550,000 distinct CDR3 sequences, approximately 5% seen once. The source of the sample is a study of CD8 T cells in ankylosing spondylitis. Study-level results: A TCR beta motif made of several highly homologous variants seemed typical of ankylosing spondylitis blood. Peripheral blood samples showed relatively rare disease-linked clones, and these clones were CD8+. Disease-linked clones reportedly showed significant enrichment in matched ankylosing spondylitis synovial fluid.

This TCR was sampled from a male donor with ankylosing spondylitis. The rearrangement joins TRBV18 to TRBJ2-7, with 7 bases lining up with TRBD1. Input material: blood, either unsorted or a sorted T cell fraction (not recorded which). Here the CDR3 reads CASSPTGISEQYF. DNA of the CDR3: TGTGCCAGCTCACCGACAGGGATCAGCGAGCAGTACTTC.